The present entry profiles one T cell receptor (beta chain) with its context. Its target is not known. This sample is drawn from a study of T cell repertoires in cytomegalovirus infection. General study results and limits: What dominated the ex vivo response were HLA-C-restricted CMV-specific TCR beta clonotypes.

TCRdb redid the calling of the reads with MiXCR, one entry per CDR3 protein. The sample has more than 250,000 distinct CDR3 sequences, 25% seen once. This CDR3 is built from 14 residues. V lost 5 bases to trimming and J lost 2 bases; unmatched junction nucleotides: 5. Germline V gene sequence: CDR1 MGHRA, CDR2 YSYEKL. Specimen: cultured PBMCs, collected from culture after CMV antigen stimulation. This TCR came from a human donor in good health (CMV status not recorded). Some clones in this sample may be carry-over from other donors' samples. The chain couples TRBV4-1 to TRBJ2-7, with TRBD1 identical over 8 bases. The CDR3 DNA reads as TGCGCCAGCAGCTTTGGACAGGGAACCTACGAGCAGTACGTC. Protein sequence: CASSFGQGTYEQYV.